These 12 T cell receptor beta chains came from one sample sequenced in a study of T-cell memory formation after mild COVID-19. One entry per CDR3 protein, called by TCRdb with MiXCR from the 5' RACE reads. The sample holds roughly 300,000 distinct CDR3 sequences, about an eighth seen once. What was sequenced was PBMCs or a T cell subset sorted from them (not recorded which). All receptors derive from a man aged 18 to 29 who had mild COVID-19 (a few samples of this study predate the infection). Cell type and time point are not known.

This clonotype was seen only a few times. The rearrangement uses TRBV28 and TRBJ2-1; the D gene could be TRBD1 or TRBD2 (5 bases each). CDR1 is MDHEN, CDR2 SYDVKM, per germline. This CDR3 has 15 residues. V lost 6 bases and J lost 7, with 19 bases in between. Written as DNA, the CDR3 is TGTGCCAGCAGCAAAGGGACCTGGGGGAAGAATGAGCAGTTCTTC. Encoded protein: CASSKGTWGKNEQFF.

The chain recombines TRBV20-1 with TRBJ2-7, with a tentative D call TRBD2 (5 bases). The CDR3 is 13 residues long. From germline, CDR1 is DFQATT and CDR2 SNEGSKA (reference sequence). V lost 4 bases to trimming and J lost 4 bases, with 14 bases between them. The chain's CDR3 is CSATLATGYEQYF. The CDR3 bases are TGCAGTGCTACTCTTGCGACGGGGTACGAGCAGTACTTC.

V usage is TRBV5-5 and J usage is TRBJ2-1, with a tentative D call TRBD2 (6 bases). V was clipped by 4 bases and J by 0 bases, with 14 bases between them. Germline CDR1 SGHKS, CDR2 YYEKEE (reference sequence). CDR3 length equals 16 residues. CDR3: CASSSSGSSSYNEQFF. The CDR3 DNA reads TGTGCCAGCAGCAGTAGCGGCTCGAGCTCCTACAATGAGCAGTTCTTC.

This clonotype was found a few times. The rearrangement uses TRBV27 and TRBJ2-7; D is possibly TRBD1 (5 bases). Germline CDR1 and CDR2: MNHEY and SMNVEV (reference sequence). Deletions cut 5 bases from V and 4 bases from J, with 15 bases between. The CDR3 contains 14 residues. CDR3 region: CASSPRETRYEQYF. As DNA, the CDR3 is TGTGCCAGCAGTCCCAGGGAAACTCGATACGAGCAGTACTTC.

The chain employs TRBV25-1 and TRBJ1-2, with a tentative D call TRBD1 (6 bases). Germline V gene data show CDR1 as MGHDK and CDR2 as SYGVNS. V dropped 4 bases and J dropped 5 bases, with 14 bases sitting between them. The CDR3 is 14 amino acids. CDR3 sequence (DNA): TGTGCCAGCAGTGTCGGGGGCGCGGCTTATGGCTACACCTTC. It specifies CASSVGGAAYGYTF.

This clonotype was detected ten times or more. The chain carries TRBV5-1 and TRBJ2-5; TRBD1 agrees at 9 bases. The CDR3 extends over 15 amino acids. The V segment lost 3 bases and the J segment 5 bases; nucleotides outside the gene matches: 8. The germline gives CDR1 SGHRS, CDR2 YFSETQ. The CDR3 is CASSSAGTGPETQYF. The CDR3 region has the DNA TGCGCCAGCAGCTCCGCCGGGACAGGGCCCGAGACCCAGTACTTC.

J is TRBJ2-5 and V is TRBV2; possibly TRBD1 for D (7 bases). Germline V gives CDR1 SNHLY, CDR2 FYNNEI. Deletions cut 6 bases from V and 4 bases from J, with 15 bases between. This CDR3 has 14 residues. CDR3 DNA sequence: TGTGCCAGCAGCCCCGTCAGGGGGGCAGAGACCCAGTACTTC. This codes for CASSPVRGAETQYF.

This clonotype was detected a few times. This rearrangement joins TRBV5-1 to TRBJ2-4; D unresolved. The CDR3 sequence is 14 residues long. Germline V gene sequence: CDR1 SGHRS, CDR2 YFSETQ. Between the trimmed V and J ends, which lost 0 bases and 3 bases, there was a span of 7 bases. The DNA for the CDR3 is TGCGCCAGCAGCTTGGAGGTGGGCAAAAACATTCAGTACTTC. Amino acid sequence: CASSLEVGKNIQYF.

The chain joins TRBV10-3 to TRBJ1-2; D ambiguous. There are 14 residues in the CDR3. Trimming stripped 4 bases from V and 4 bases from J, with 13 bases between. CDR1 and CDR2 (germline): ENHRY, SYGVKD. This chain's CDR3 is CAISVGEGSYGYTF. The CDR3 DNA follows: TGTGCCATCAGTGTTGGGGAGGGCTCCTATGGCTACACCTTC.

This clonotype was counted ten times or more. The rearrangement links TRBV7-9 to TRBJ1-6; 8 bases agree with TRBD1. V lost 5 bases to trimming and J lost 1 base; unmatched junction nucleotides: 1. Per germline, CDR1 SEHNR and CDR2 FQNEAQ (reference sequence). The CDR3 has 15 amino acids. CDR3 residues: CASSTGGSYNSPLHF. As DNA, the CDR3 is TGTGCCAGCAGCACAGGGGGGTCCTATAATTCACCCCTCCACTTT.

This clonotype showed up just a few times. This sequence joins TRBV24-1 and TRBJ2-5; tentative D call: TRBD1 (7 bases). The CDR3 loop spans 15 amino acids. Looked up from germline, CDR1 is KGHDR and CDR2 is SFDVKD. Trimming shortened V by 4 bases and J by 0 bases, and 11 bases separated the two germline ends. CDR3 sequence (DNA): TGTGCCACCAGTGAGGGGGGACAGCACCAAGAGACCCAGTACTTC. It specifies CATSEGGQHQETQYF.

This chain joins TRBV2 and TRBJ2-2; tentatively, D is TRBD1 (5 bases). Between the trimmed V and J ends, which lost 2 bases and 4 bases, there was a span of 11 bases. The CDR3 consists of 15 residues. CDR1 SNHLY and CDR2 FYNNEI come from the germline V gene. CDR3 in DNA: TGTGCCAGCAGTGAAAATGGCAGGGCCACCGGGGAGCTGTTTTTT. Translated: CASSENGRATGELFF.